Below, 29 T cell receptor beta chains from the same sample are listed, as sequenced in a study of cytomegalovirus exposure and HLA in healthy donors. Vbeta (60) and Jbeta (13) primers were used in the PCR. Generated by immunoSEQ multiplex PCR, the TCRdb table keeps only in-frame clones and is missing some. The data hold 55,000 to 70,000 clones, with 65% to 75% observed a single time. Material for sequencing was PBMCs. Every receptor here comes from a woman aged 55 to 70 in good health and CMV-seropositive.

This clone was observed once. This chain uses TRBV4-2 with TRBJ1-4; 7 positions agree with TRBD1. The CDR3 sequence is 13 residues long. The V gene's germline CDR1 is LGHNA and CDR2 YNFKEQ. The V segment lost 2 bases and the J segment 6 bases; nucleotides outside the gene matches: 0. CDR3 residues: CASSQTGDEKLFF. The CDR3 DNA sequence: TGTGCCAGCAGCCAAACAGGGGATGAAAAACTGTTTTTT.

The V gene is TRBV5-1, the J gene TRBJ2-5; 14 bases match TRBD2. Trimming took 7 bases from V and 6 from J; bases not matched to a gene: 17. The V gene's germline CDR1 is SGHRS and CDR2 YFSETQ. This CDR3 spans 18 amino acids. The CDR3 DNA reads TGCGCCAGCCGCCCGACTAGCGGGAGGGCCTTGACTATCCAGACCCAGTACTTC. As protein: CASRPTSGRALTIQTQYF.

By sample fraction, this clone is medium-sized. The rearrangement joins TRBV6-5 to TRBJ1-2, with 8 bases fitting TRBD1. This CDR3 is built from 15 residues. The ends lost 0 bases at V and 8 bases at J; junction bases unmatched: 8. From germline, CDR1 is MNHEY and CDR2 SVGAGI. The CDR3 DNA is TGTGCCAGCAGTTACTCCCTACGGACAGGGAGAGGCTACACCTTC. Protein product: CASSYSLRTGRGYTF.

The chain carries TRBV5-1 and TRBJ2-5, with 8 positions matching TRBD2. The length of the CDR3 is 13 residues. The V segment lost 2 bases and the J segment 6 bases; nucleotides outside the gene matches: 3. The germline V gene encodes CDR1 SGHRS and CDR2 YFSETQ. The CDR3 loop is CASSFTSGKTQYF. CDR3 bases: TGCGCCAGCAGCTTTACTAGCGGAAAGACCCAGTACTTC.

This clone came up a few times. This sequence joins TRBV5-1 and TRBJ1-3; 9 bases are shared with TRBD1. CDR1 is SGHRS, CDR2 YFSETQ, per germline. The CDR3 is made up of 15 amino acids. The ends lost 4 bases at V and 2 bases at J; junction bases unmatched: 4. The CDR3 spells CASSAGQGTGNTIYF. In DNA form, the CDR3 reads TGCGCCAGCAGCGCGGGACAGGGCACTGGAAACACCATATATTTT.

In its sample, this clone was seen once. The genes are TRBV28 and TRBJ1-2; a weak D match, TRBD1 (5 bases). V was cut by 2 bases and J by 8 bases, with 15 bases left in between. In germline, CDR1 is MDHEN, CDR2 SYDVKM. The CDR3 extends over 14 amino acids. As DNA, the CDR3 is TGTGCCAGCAGTTTACCCGCCAGGGATAAAGGCTACACCTTC. As protein: CASSLPARDKGYTF.

The chain carries TRBV6-5 and TRBJ2-5; possibly TRBD1 for D (6 bases). CDR3 length: 13 amino acids. Germline CDR1 is MNHEY and CDR2 is SVGAGI. Trimming left V 6 bases short and J 2 bases short, with 10 bases between. The CDR3 DNA is TGTGCCAGCAGAAAAGGGACACAAGAGACCCAGTACTTC. Translating gives CASRKGTQETQYF.

The count of this clone is one. The V call is TRBV2, the J call TRBJ1-5; tentative D call: TRBD1 (5 bases). The CDR3 contains 14 residues. Germline V gene data show CDR1 as SNHLY and CDR2 as FYNNEI. V was clipped by 6 bases and J by 0 bases, with 9 bases between them. CDR3 loop: CASSRESSNQPQHF. In DNA, the CDR3 is TGTGCCAGCAGCAGGGAAAGTAGCAATCAGCCCCAGCATTTT.

J is TRBJ1-2 and V is TRBV19; D perhaps matches TRBD1 (6 bases). V was clipped by 6 bases and J by 6 bases, with 17 bases between them. There are 14 residues in the CDR3. The germline V gene has CDR1 LNHDA and CDR2 SQIVND (reference sequence). The CDR3 sequence is CASSTTRRGNGYTF. The CDR3, as DNA: TGTGCCAGTAGCACCACAAGAAGGGGGAATGGCTACACCTTC.

This clone was seen a handful of times. The gene calls are TRBV6-6 and TRBJ1-1; weak D call: TRBD1 (5 bases). The length of the CDR3 is 13 residues. Germline V gene sequence: CDR1 MNHNY, CDR2 SVGAGI (reference sequence). V was cut by 8 bases and J by 0 bases, with 10 bases left in between. The CDR3 DNA reads as TGTGCCAGCCCGGGGGGGGTGAACACTGAAGCTTTCTTT. Its protein product is CASPGGVNTEAFF.

The CDR3 DNA sequence: TGTGCCTGGAAGGCCGGACACTTGAACACTGAAGCTTTCTTT. Protein: CAWKAGHLNTEAFF. The chain joins TRBV30 to TRBJ1-1; maybe TRBD1 (5 bases). V lost 4 bases, J lost 0 bases, and 12 bases lay in between. Germline V gene data show CDR1 as GTSNPN and CDR2 as SVGIG (reference sequence). This CDR3 region has 14 residues. Full variable domain (outside the CDR3, taken from reference TRBV30 and TRBJ1-1): SQTIHQWPATLVQPVGSPLSLECTVEGTSNPNLYWYRQAAGRGLQLLFYSVGIGQISSEVPQNLSASRPQDRQFILSSKKLLLSDSGFYLCAWKAGHLNTEAFFGQGTRLTVV.

This clone was observed a single time. The gene calls are TRBV6-1 and TRBJ1-5; D perhaps matches TRBD1 (6 bases). The CDR3 is made up of 14 amino acids. Trimming removed 0 bases from V and 6 bases from J, with 9 bases in between. Germline CDR1 MNHNS, CDR2 SASEGT. The CDR3 sequence: CASSEARGLQPQHF. DNA for the CDR3: TGTGCCAGCAGTGAAGCGCGGGGGCTTCAGCCCCAGCATTTT.

J is TRBJ1-3 and V is TRBV6-1; no clear D. The CDR3 runs 16 residues. Trimming shortened V by 0 bases and J by 0 bases, and 9 bases separated the two germline ends. Germline-derived CDR1 and CDR2 are MNHNS and SASEGT. CDR3 bases: TGTGCCAGCAGTGAAGCGCTAGTTCCCTCTGGAAACACCATATATTTT. Its protein is CASSEALVPSGNTIYF.

The chain combines TRBV5-4 with TRBJ2-6; 7 nucleotides match TRBD2. The CDR3 runs to 16 residues. V lost 4 bases, J lost 4 bases, and 8 bases stayed unmatched. CDR1 is SGHNT, CDR2 YYREEE, per germline (reference sequence). The CDR3 nucleotides read TGTGCCAGCAGCCCCGTGGGAGGGGCAGGGGCCAACGTCCTGACTTTC. Residues: CASSPVGGAGANVLTF.

This chain joins TRBV5-1 and TRBJ2-7; D may be TRBD2 (5 bases). V lost 0 bases and J 4 bases, leaving 8 bases between the germline ends. The CDR3 length is 13 residues. Germline lookup yields CDR1 SGHRS and CDR2 YFSETQ. The CDR3 protein is CASSLDSGYEQYF. The CDR3 DNA reads TGCGCCAGCAGCTTGGATTCGGGGTACGAGCAGTACTTC.

The rearrangement joins TRBV10-3 to TRBJ2-7, with 8 bases matching TRBD2. The V gene end was trimmed by 6 bases and the J gene end by 0 bases; junction bases not matched to a gene: 10. CDR1 is ENHRY and CDR2 is SYGVKD in the germline V gene. This CDR3 contains 16 residues. The DNA for the CDR3 is TGTGCCATCAGGACCACTACCGGGACTAGCTCCTACGAGCAGTACTTC. It encodes CAIRTTTGTSSYEQYF.

J is TRBJ1-4 and V is TRBV19; perhaps TRBD1 as D (5 bases). The V end was cut by 3 bases, the J end by 7 bases, with 9 bases between. This CDR3 spans 13 amino acids. Germline loops: CDR1 LNHDA, CDR2 SQIVND (reference sequence). The CDR3 is CASSMRRGEKLFF. CDR3 nucleotide sequence: TGTGCCAGTAGTATGAGGAGGGGTGAAAAACTGTTTTTT.

The chain couples TRBV19 to TRBJ2-1, with 8 bases matching TRBD2. The CDR3 is made up of 14 amino acids. The V segment lost 5 bases and the J segment 6 bases; nucleotides outside the gene matches: 6. Per germline, CDR1 LNHDA and CDR2 SQIVND (reference sequence). CDR3 coding DNA: TGTGCCAGTAGTGATAGCGGGATGGGCAATGAGCAGTTCTTC. Protein: CASSDSGMGNEQFF.

The chain links TRBV27 to TRBJ1-1, with unresolved D. V was shortened by 1 base and J by 5 bases, with 8 bases between the two germline ends. The length of the CDR3 is 13 residues. Per germline, CDR1 MNHEY and CDR2 SMNVEV (reference sequence). The CDR3 protein is CASSLYRGTEAFF. CDR3 nucleotide sequence: TGTGCCAGCAGTTTATACAGAGGGACTGAAGCTTTCTTT.

The V and J genes are TRBV25-1 and TRBJ1-2; tentatively, D is TRBD1 (5 bases). This CDR3 is built from 13 residues. Trimming cost V 3 bases and J 8 bases, with 13 bases left between them. CDR1 MGHDK and CDR2 SYGVNS come from the germline V gene. The CDR3 nucleotides read TGTGCCAGCAGTGACCCGGACATCTGGGGCTACACCTTC. Amino acids: CASSDPDIWGYTF.

This chain connects TRBV11-2 to TRBJ2-7, with D possibly matching TRBD2 (7 bases). V lost 3 bases and J 5 bases, leaving 17 bases between the germline ends. Germline CDR1 is SGHAT and CDR2 is FQNNGV. The CDR3 extends over 15 amino acids. CDR3 in DNA: TGTGCCAGCAGCTTGGGGGCGGGGGCCTACCACGAGCAGTACTTC. This translates into CASSLGAGAYHEQYF.

This chain uses TRBV28 with TRBJ2-7; 12 positions match TRBD1. The CDR3 consists of 15 residues. Trimming cost V 3 bases and J 6 bases; bases outside gene matches: 6. Germline CDR1 MDHEN, CDR2 SYDVKM. The CDR3 sequence: CASSLRGTGGTEQYF. CDR3 bases: TGTGCCAGCAGTTTGAGGGGGACAGGGGGCACCGAGCAGTACTTC.

The chain carries TRBV10-3 and TRBJ1-1; D gene ambiguous. V dropped 6 bases and J dropped 1 base, with 9 bases sitting between them. This CDR3 is built from 13 residues. Looked up from germline, CDR1 is ENHRY and CDR2 is SYGVKD. The CDR3 DNA reads TGTGCCATCAGGGGGAGTAGGAACACTGAAGCTTTCTTT. Its translation: CAIRGSRNTEAFF.

The chain recombines TRBV5-1 with TRBJ2-7; D remains ambiguous. There are 12 residues in the CDR3. Germline V CDR1 and CDR2: SGHRS, YFSETQ. Trimming removed 4 bases from V and 3 bases from J, with 8 bases in between. The CDR3 is CASSPPYYEQYF. The CDR3, as DNA: TGCGCCAGCAGCCCCCCGTACTACGAGCAGTACTTC.

The chain combines TRBV5-4 with TRBJ2-5, with D maybe TRBD2 (6 bases). The CDR3 loop spans 16 amino acids. Germline loops: CDR1 SGHNT, CDR2 YYREEE (reference sequence). V lost 1 base to trimming and J lost 5 bases, with 18 bases between them. The CDR3 coding sequence is TGTGCCAGCAGCTTGTATACCCCGGGGAGGAAGGAGACCCAGTACTTC. Its translation is CASSLYTPGRKETQYF.

This clone occurred a few times. This rearrangement joins TRBV5-1 to TRBJ1-1; 11 nucleotides match TRBD1. The germline V gene has CDR1 SGHRS and CDR2 YFSETQ. The ends lost 3 bases at V and 3 bases at J; junction bases unmatched: 4. The CDR3 extends over 15 amino acids. The chain's CDR3 is CASSSGTGGHTEAFF. As DNA, the CDR3 is TGCGCCAGCAGCTCCGGGACAGGGGGGCACACTGAAGCTTTCTTT.

This chain links TRBV13 with TRBJ2-1; D might be TRBD2 (6 bases). Germline CDR1 PRHDT, CDR2 FYEKMQ (reference sequence). The CDR3 sequence is 16 residues long. V was pared by 3 bases and J by 3 bases, with 15 bases between. CDR3 DNA: TGTGCCAGCAGCTTCCTAACCGGGACTGACTACAATGAGCAGTTCTTC. This sequence encodes CASSFLTGTDYNEQFF.

This clone came up many times. The V gene is TRBV5-1, the J gene TRBJ1-2; possibly TRBD1 for D (5 bases). V was cut by 0 bases and J by 6 bases, with 12 bases left in between. Germline V gene lookup returns CDR1 SGHRS and CDR2 YFSETQ. The CDR3 totals 14 residues. The CDR3 bases are TGCGCCAGCAGCTTGGAGGCAGGGCTTCATGGCTACACCTTC. Residues: CASSLEAGLHGYTF.

This clone was detected only a few times. The V and J genes are TRBV5-1 and TRBJ2-1; 9 bases are a match to TRBD1. The trim removed 3 bases at V and 8 bases at J, leaving 9 bases unmatched. The CDR3 runs 15 residues. CDR1 SGHRS and CDR2 YFSETQ come from the germline V gene. CDR3 sequence (DNA): TGCGCCAGCAGCTCCGGGACAGGGAATAGGGATGAGCAGTTCTTC. The encoded protein is CASSSGTGNRDEQFF.